Listed below are T cell receptor beta chains from one sample, sequenced in a study of Tregs in tolerant kidney transplant recipients. This table comes from immunoSEQ multiplex PCR, and its TCRdb copy is limited to in-frame clones, with some not included. The sample has 46,000 or so clones, roughly nine tenths seen once. Source material: Tregs from blood. Source of these receptors: a human donor in good health. CDR3s include the opening cysteine and the closing phenylalanine or tryptophan. A D gene is named only where the DNA matches it firmly. Only some rows state a clone size, as once, few, many or a class for expanded clones.

J gene: TRBJ1-6
D gene: .
clone size: once
V gene: TRBV7-2
CDR3 protein: CASSFSLGRVNSPLHF
CDR3 DNA: TGTGCCAGCAGCTTCTCGTTGGGCAGAGTTAATTCACCCCTCCACTTT

J gene: TRBJ2-7
D gene: TRBD1
clone size: .
V gene: TRBV11-2
CDR3 protein: CASSSRDRASYEQYF
CDR3 DNA: TGTGCCAGCAGCTCCCGGGACAGGGCATCCTACGAGCAGTACTTC

J gene: TRBJ1-5
D gene: TRBD1
clone size: .
V gene: TRBV19
CDR3 protein: CASRDRFNQPQHF
CDR3 DNA: TGTGCCAGCCGGGACAGATTCAATCAGCCCCAGCATTTT

J gene: TRBJ1-2
D gene: .
clone size: .
V gene: TRBV7-9
CDR3 protein: CASSLGADRRNTF
CDR3 DNA: TGTGCCAGCAGCTTAGGAGCAGACCGCCGTAACACCTTC

J gene: TRBJ2-7
D gene: .
clone size: .
V gene: TRBV9
CDR3 protein: CASSLGYGNYEQYF
CDR3 DNA: TGTGCCAGCAGCCTAGGGTACGGCAACTACGAGCAGTACTTC

J gene: TRBJ2-7
D gene: .
clone size: .
V gene: TRBV18
CDR3 protein: CASSPPGLSSSYEQYF
CDR3 DNA: TGTGCCAGCTCACCACCTGGACTATCGAGCTCCTACGAGCAGTACTTC

J gene: TRBJ2-1
D gene: TRBD1
clone size: .
V gene: TRBV7-9
CDR3 protein: CASSLARTGGHNEQFF
CDR3 DNA: TGTGCCAGCAGCTTAGCGCGAACAGGGGGCCACAATGAGCAGTTCTTC

J gene: TRBJ1-2
D gene: .
clone size: .
V gene: TRBV5-1
CDR3 protein: CASSLAPGAAEKNYGYTF
CDR3 DNA: TGCGCCAGCAGCTTGGCACCGGGGGCGGCTGAAAAAAACTATGGCTACACCTTC

J gene: TRBJ1-5
D gene: TRBD1
clone size: few
V gene: TRBV6-6
CDR3 protein: CASRNRGGQPQHF
CDR3 DNA: TGTGCCAGCAGAAACAGGGGTGGTCAGCCCCAGCATTTT

J gene: TRBJ1-2
D gene: TRBD1
clone size: .
V gene: TRBV7-9
CDR3 protein: CASSLGRTGNYGYTF
CDR3 DNA: TGTGCCAGCAGCTTAGGGAGGACAGGGAACTATGGCTACACCTTC

J gene: TRBJ1-3
D gene: .
clone size: .
V gene: TRBV5-1
CDR3 protein: CASSLAGMTRIGNTIYF
CDR3 DNA: TGCGCCAGCAGCTTGGCCGGGATGACACGAATCGGAAACACCATATATTTT

J gene: TRBJ1-6
D gene: TRBD1
clone size: .
V gene: TRBV6-6
CDR3 protein: CASSYFPGQGGSPLHF
CDR3 DNA: TGTGCCAGCAGTTATTTTCCGGGACAGGGCGGATCACCCCTCCACTTT

J gene: TRBJ1-5
D gene: TRBD1
clone size: .
V gene: TRBV7-2
CDR3 protein: CASSYRDRGYQPQHF
CDR3 DNA: TGTGCCAGCAGCTACCGGGACAGGGGGTATCAGCCCCAGCATTTT

J gene: TRBJ1-2
D gene: .
clone size: .
V gene: TRBV7-9
CDR3 protein: CASTPPGLSNSNYGYTF
CDR3 DNA: TGTGCCAGCACCCCCCCAGGATTGAGTAACAGTAACTATGGCTACACCTTC

J gene: TRBJ2-1
D gene: .
clone size: .
V gene: TRBV7-9
CDR3 protein: CASSPLTNEQFF
CDR3 DNA: TGTGCCAGCAGCCCGTTGACCAATGAGCAGTTCTTC

J gene: TRBJ1-3
D gene: .
clone size: .
V gene: TRBV11-2
CDR3 protein: CASGKRQKYSGNTIYF
CDR3 DNA: TGTGCCAGCGGCAAGCGGCAGAAATACTCTGGAAACACCATATATTTT

J gene: TRBJ1-6
D gene: TRBD1
clone size: .
V gene: TRBV7-8
CDR3 protein: CASSYEPGQFNSPLHF
CDR3 DNA: TGTGCCAGCAGCTATGAACCGGGACAGTTTAATTCACCCCTCCACTTT

J gene: TRBJ2-2
D gene: .
clone size: .
V gene: TRBV13
CDR3 protein: CASSLAQGNTGELFF
CDR3 DNA: TGTGCCAGCAGCCTCGCCCAGGGTAACACCGGGGAGCTGTTTTTT

J gene: TRBJ2-1
D gene: .
clone size: once
V gene: TRBV21-1
CDR3 protein: CASSKELDYNNEQFF
CDR3 DNA: TGTGCCAGCAGCAAAGAGTTGGACTACAACAATGAGCAGTTCTTC

J gene: TRBJ2-1
D gene: .
clone size: once
V gene: TRBV30
CDR3 protein: CASFSVGVSGKQFF
CDR3 DNA: TGTGCCAGTTTTTCAGTGGGAGTGAGTGGTAAGCAGTTCTTC

J gene: TRBJ2-7
D gene: .
clone size: .
V gene: TRBV21-1
CDR3 protein: CASSGARRVYEQYF
CDR3 DNA: TGTGCCAGCAGCGGGGCTAGGAGGGTCTACGAGCAGTACTTC

J gene: TRBJ2-7
D gene: .
clone size: .
V gene: TRBV15
CDR3 protein: CATSRAGPFEQYF
CDR3 DNA: TGTGCCACCAGCCGAGCGGGTCCGTTCGAGCAGTACTTC

J gene: TRBJ2-5
D gene: .
clone size: .
V gene: TRBV6-1
CDR3 protein: CASNPGRETQYF
CDR3 DNA: TGTGCCAGCAATCCAGGGAGGGAGACCCAGTACTTC

J gene: TRBJ1-1
D gene: .
clone size: .
V gene: TRBV9
CDR3 protein: CASSVSGLDTEAFF
CDR3 DNA: TGTGCCAGCAGCGTATCAGGTCTGGACACTGAAGCTTTCTTT

J gene: TRBJ1-1
D gene: .
clone size: .
V gene: TRBV30
CDR3 protein: CAWRNTEAFF
CDR3 DNA: TGTGCCTGGAGAAATACTGAAGCTTTCTTT

J gene: TRBJ2-3
D gene: TRBD2
clone size: .
V gene: TRBV6-5
CDR3 protein: CASSSYRAGADTQYF
CDR3 DNA: TGTGCCAGCAGTTCGTATCGGGCGGGGGCAGATACGCAGTATTTT

J gene: TRBJ2-2
D gene: TRBD1
clone size: .
V gene: TRBV7-9
CDR3 protein: CASSLRTGVVLNTGELFF
CDR3 DNA: TGTGCCAGCAGCTTAAGGACAGGGGTGGTTCTGAACACCGGGGAGCTGTTTTTT

J gene: TRBJ2-5
D gene: TRBD2
clone size: .
V gene: TRBV7-6
CDR3 protein: CASSWGTTQETQYF
CDR3 DNA: TGTGCCAGCAGCTGGGGGACTACCCAAGAGACCCAGTACTTC

J gene: TRBJ2-5
D gene: .
clone size: .
V gene: TRBV14
CDR3 protein: CASSQVRPLDSRETQYF
CDR3 DNA: TGTGCCAGCAGCCAAGTAAGGCCGCTGGACAGTAGGGAGACCCAGTACTTC

J gene: TRBJ1-6
D gene: .
clone size: .
V gene: TRBV7-2
CDR3 protein: CASSLGGVVTPLHF
CDR3 DNA: TGTGCCAGCAGCTTAGGAGGGGTGGTGACACCCCTCCACTTT

J gene: TRBJ1-1
D gene: .
clone size: .
V gene: TRBV2
CDR3 protein: CASSERGNTEAFF
CDR3 DNA: TGTGCCAGCAGTGAAAGGGGTAACACTGAAGCTTTCTTT

J gene: TRBJ2-1
D gene: .
clone size: .
V gene: TRBV15
CDR3 protein: CATSRVKGYEQFF
CDR3 DNA: TGTGCCACCAGCAGAGTAAAGGGGTATGAGCAGTTCTTC

J gene: TRBJ2-3
D gene: TRBD1
clone size: .
V gene: TRBV6-1
CDR3 protein: CASRTGVTDTQYF
CDR3 DNA: TGTGCCAGCAGGACAGGGGTCACAGATACGCAGTATTTT

J gene: TRBJ2-7
D gene: .
clone size: .
V gene: TRBV20-1
CDR3 protein: CSARRGTEQYF
CDR3 DNA: TGCAGTGCTAGAAGGGGTACCGAGCAGTACTTC

J gene: TRBJ2-3
D gene: TRBD2
clone size: .
V gene: TRBV5-6
CDR3 protein: CASSYLSGITDTQYF
CDR3 DNA: TGTGCCAGCAGCTATCTGAGCGGGATCACAGATACGCAGTATTTT

J gene: TRBJ2-7
D gene: .
clone size: .
V gene: TRBV6-1
CDR3 protein: CASSERVGSSHEQYF
CDR3 DNA: TGTGCCAGCAGTGAAAGGGTCGGGAGCTCCCACGAGCAGTACTTC

J gene: TRBJ2-1
D gene: TRBD2
clone size: once
V gene: TRBV7-2
CDR3 protein: CASSLGLLAGSQFF
CDR3 DNA: TGTGCCAGCAGCTTAGGGTTACTAGCGGGGTCCCAGTTCTTC

J gene: TRBJ2-5
D gene: TRBD1
clone size: .
V gene: TRBV6-6
CDR3 protein: CASRGTGADVTQYF
CDR3 DNA: TGTGCCAGCCGGGGTACAGGGGCAGACGTGACCCAGTACTTC

J gene: TRBJ1-2
D gene: TRBD1
clone size: .
V gene: TRBV5-1
CDR3 protein: CASSFGTGINYGYTF
CDR3 DNA: TGCGCCAGCAGCTTCGGGACAGGTATTAACTATGGCTACACCTTC

J gene: TRBJ2-2
D gene: .
clone size: once
V gene: TRBV19
CDR3 protein: CASSEGGRGELFF
CDR3 DNA: TGTGCCAGTAGCGAGGGGGGGCGCGGGGAGCTGTTTTTT

J gene: TRBJ2-3
D gene: .
clone size: .
V gene: TRBV5-1
CDR3 protein: CASTPWGQDVDTQYF
CDR3 DNA: TGCGCCAGCACCCCCTGGGGACAAGACGTAGATACGCAGTATTTT

J gene: TRBJ2-1
D gene: TRBD1
clone size: .
V gene: TRBV5-1
CDR3 protein: CASSLLGTGVNNEQFF
CDR3 DNA: TGCGCCAGCAGCTTGCTGGGGACAGGGGTAAACAATGAGCAGTTCTTC

J gene: TRBJ2-7
D gene: .
clone size: .
V gene: TRBV11-2
CDR3 protein: CASSLALYEQYF
CDR3 DNA: TGTGCCAGCAGCTTAGCCCTCTACGAGCAGTACTTC

J gene: TRBJ2-3
D gene: .
clone size: .
V gene: TRBV10-3
CDR3 protein: CAIREGKVTDTQYF
CDR3 DNA: TGTGCCATCAGGGAGGGTAAAGTCACAGATACGCAGTATTTT

J gene: TRBJ1-5
D gene: .
clone size: .
V gene: TRBV29-1
CDR3 protein: CSVAWGLSQPQHF
CDR3 DNA: TGCAGCGTTGCATGGGGGCTAAGTCAGCCCCAGCATTTT

J gene: TRBJ1-4
D gene: .
clone size: .
V gene: TRBV5-1
CDR3 protein: CASSLVAGWNEKLFF
CDR3 DNA: TGCGCCAGCAGCTTGGTGGCAGGATGGAATGAAAAACTGTTTTTT

J gene: TRBJ1-2
D gene: TRBD1
clone size: .
V gene: TRBV5-4
CDR3 protein: CASSWDRGQGYTF
CDR3 DNA: TGTGCCAGCAGTTGGGACAGGGGGCAAGGCTACACCTTC

J gene: TRBJ1-6
D gene: .
clone size: few
V gene: TRBV7-9
CDR3 protein: CASAWTDNSPLHF
CDR3 DNA: TGTGCCAGCGCCTGGACTGATAATTCACCCCTCCACTTT

J gene: TRBJ2-1
D gene: .
clone size: .
V gene: TRBV6-5
CDR3 protein: CASTRGTSNEQFF
CDR3 DNA: TGTGCCAGCACCAGGGGCACTAGCAATGAGCAGTTCTTC

J gene: TRBJ1-5
D gene: .
clone size: .
V gene: TRBV27
CDR3 protein: CASSLFQPQHF
CDR3 DNA: TGTGCCAGCAGTTTATTTCAGCCCCAGCATTTT